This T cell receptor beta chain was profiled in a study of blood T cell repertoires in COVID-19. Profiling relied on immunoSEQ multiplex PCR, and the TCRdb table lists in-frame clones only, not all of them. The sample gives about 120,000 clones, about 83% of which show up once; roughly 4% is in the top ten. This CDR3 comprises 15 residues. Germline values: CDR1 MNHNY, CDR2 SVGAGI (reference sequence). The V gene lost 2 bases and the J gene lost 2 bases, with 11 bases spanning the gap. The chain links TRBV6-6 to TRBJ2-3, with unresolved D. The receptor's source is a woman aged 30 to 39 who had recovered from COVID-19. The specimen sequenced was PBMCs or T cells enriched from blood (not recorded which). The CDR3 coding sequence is TGTGCCAGCAGTTACCGAGCAGGAAACACAGATACGCAGTATTTT. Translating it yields CASSYRAGNTDTQYF.